The clone carrying this TCR beta chain was observed at least ten times. This entry is derived from a study of T cells after yellow fever vaccination. The 5'RACE template-switching step produced TCR cDNA and added a universal primer site and UMIs. TCRdb reprocessed the 5' RACE reads via MiXCR and lists one record per CDR3 protein. The table has over 120,000 distinct CDR3 sequences, 6.6% seen once. CDR1 and CDR2 from the germline V gene are SGHRS and YFSETQ. V shed 0 bases and J shed 6 bases, with 8 bases lying between them. This CDR3 spans 13 amino acids. Sequences were derived from CD4+ T cells sorted from PBMCs, sampled 10 days after the yellow fever booster vaccination. V usage is TRBV5-1 and J usage is TRBJ2-3; D is undetermined. The origin of this receptor is a man aged 25-40 years who received the YFV17D yellow fever vaccine. CDR3 in DNA: TGCGCCAGCAGCTTGGGGATACTCGATACGCAGTATTTT. Amino acid sequence: CASSLGILDTQYF.